This T cell receptor beta chain was profiled in a study of shared clonotypes between healthy human individuals (TCRdb year 2020). The study in broad terms: The cohort included three men and a couple of women between 18 and 49 years of age. To estimate repertoire size and how much clonotypes are shared between individuals, the study performed deep sequencing of blood TCR repertoires from a few healthy adults. Different laboratories and diverse techniques were used to prepare libraries and sequence TCR repertoires, to increase sequencing depth and limit assay-specific biases. Leukapheresis yielded between about 0.9 and 9.5 billion PBMCs per donor. General conclusions and limits of the study: Only blood was sampled, and tissue TCR repertoires likely differ from those in blood. The small number of donors limited the genetic and exposure-history diversity represented. Based on pairwise subsampling, the degree of clonotype sharing among donors was expected to be affected by sequencing depth.

Using the deep immunoSEQ assay, TCR CDR3 regions were amplified from genomic DNA by multiplex PCR. Genomic DNA extracted from each cell subset was distributed evenly over all wells of several immunoSEQ 96-well plates, and each plate served as one replicate. For unsorted PBMC, approximately 310 ng genomic DNA, equal to 30,000 or so T cell genomes, was loaded into each replicate PCR. Ten immunoSEQ deep assay plates were used to sequence the unsorted PBMC genomic DNA. The purified libraries were quantified using a Qubit 3.0 fluorometer, sized with a Bioanalyzer 2100, and then quantified again using the KAPA Library Quantification kit. Every immunoSEQ 96-well plate was sequenced on a dedicated single-read 150-cycle Illumina NextSeq 550 flow cell. Under the source paper's analysis protocol: The immunoSEQ output contained only junctional sequences without quality scores, so filtering could not match that applied to full-length reads. To assign V/J genes and CDR3, sequences were annotated against IMGT germline references using PyIR, a Python wrapper for IgBLAST v1.9. Reads with weak V/J assignments (E-value above 1e-6), missing CDR3, stop codons, out-of-frame junctions, or ambiguous translated residues were removed. V3J clonotypes were defined as sequences sharing an identical inferred V gene, J gene, and CDR3 amino acid sequence. Percentage overlap between repertoires was computed as shared unique clonotypes divided by the size of the smaller repertoire. Three approaches were used to assess repertoire richness: RTK rarefaction, the Chao1 estimator, and Recon v2.1 estimates of unobserved clonotypes. TCRdb took over this immuneACCESS table, retaining in-frame rearrangements with V and J assigned. Such tables are incomplete; in checked studies, under half of the missing clones stem from an unresolved V gene, and the remainder is unexplained. The DNA gave D and trimming, while V, J and clone size come from that table. The sample profile shows roughly 490,000 clones; 76% of them were found once. 13% of the sample lies in the top ten.

The donors were healthy, HIV-negative adults who had no recently reported acute infections or vaccinations. Only Caucasian adults living in Nashville, Tennessee, USA were represented among the donors. For unsorted samples, approximately 89 million PBMCs were counted, and genomic DNA was extracted using the QIAamp DNA Blood Mini kit. Blood was obtained by leukapheresis, after which PBMCs were separated by Ficoll-Histopaque density gradient centrifugation and cryopreserved in liquid nitrogen vapor phase. From its cysteine to its phenylalanine, the CDR3 spans 14 amino acids. The CDR3 DNA has 42 bases and is translated from base 1. For CDR1 and CDR2, the germline V gene (reference sequence) lists LNHNV and YYDKDF. V is reduced by 0 bases and J by 1 base, leaving a spacing of 7 bases between them. Comment on this clone: Its antigen target is currently unknown. Base qualities are not provided; no much larger clone lies one nucleotide away.

This receptor was identified in a middle-aged woman in good health. Some clones in this sample may be carry-over from other donors' samples. The chain uses TRBV15 and TRBJ2-7; TRBD1 is a possible D gene, resting on 6 matching bases. The sample was PBMCs. The CDR3 here reads CATSRDQGSYEQYF. The nucleotide sequence is TGTGCCACCAGCAGAGATCAGGGGTCCTACGAGCAGTACTTC.